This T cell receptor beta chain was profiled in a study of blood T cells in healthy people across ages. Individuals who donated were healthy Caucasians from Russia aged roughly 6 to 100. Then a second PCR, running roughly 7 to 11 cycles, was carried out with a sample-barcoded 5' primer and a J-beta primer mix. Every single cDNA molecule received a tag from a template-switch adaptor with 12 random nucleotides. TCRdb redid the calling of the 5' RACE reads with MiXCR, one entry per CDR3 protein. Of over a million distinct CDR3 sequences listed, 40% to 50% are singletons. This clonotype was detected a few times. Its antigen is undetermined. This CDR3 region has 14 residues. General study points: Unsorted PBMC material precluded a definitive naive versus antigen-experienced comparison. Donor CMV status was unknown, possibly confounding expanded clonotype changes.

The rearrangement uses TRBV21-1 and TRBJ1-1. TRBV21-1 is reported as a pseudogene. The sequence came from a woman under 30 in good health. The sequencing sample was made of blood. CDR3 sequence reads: CASSFPEVDTEAFF. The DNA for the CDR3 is TGTGCCAGCAGCTTCCCCGAGGTTGACACTGAAGCTTTCTTT.